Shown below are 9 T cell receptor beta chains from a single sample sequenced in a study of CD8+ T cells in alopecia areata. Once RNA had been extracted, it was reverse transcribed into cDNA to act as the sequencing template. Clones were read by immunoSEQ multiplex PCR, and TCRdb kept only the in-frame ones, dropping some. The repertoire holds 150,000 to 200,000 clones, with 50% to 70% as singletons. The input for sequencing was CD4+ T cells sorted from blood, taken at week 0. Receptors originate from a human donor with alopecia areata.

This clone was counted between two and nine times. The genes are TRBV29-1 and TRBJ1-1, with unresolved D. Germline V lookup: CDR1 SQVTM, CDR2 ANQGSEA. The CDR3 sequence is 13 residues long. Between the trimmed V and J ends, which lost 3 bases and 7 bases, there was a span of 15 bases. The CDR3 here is CSVDRLQLGEAFF. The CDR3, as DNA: TGCAGCGTTGACAGGCTCCAACTGGGTGAAGCTTTCTTT.

In nucleotides, the CDR3 is TGCAGCGTTCAGGGGAAGGTGTACACTGAAGCTTTCTTT. It specifies CSVQGKVYTEAFF. The chain has TRBV29-1 and TRBJ1-1; perhaps TRBD1 as D (6 bases). Germline V gene lookup returns CDR1 SQVTM and CDR2 ANQGSEA. The length of the CDR3 is 13 residues. Trimming took 5 bases from V and 3 from J, leaving 13 bases between them.

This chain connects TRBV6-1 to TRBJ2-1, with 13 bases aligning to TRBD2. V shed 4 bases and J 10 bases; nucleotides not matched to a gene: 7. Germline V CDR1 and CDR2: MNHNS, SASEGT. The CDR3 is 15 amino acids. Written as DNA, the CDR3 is TGTGCCAGCAGTGCTACTAGCGGGGGGGCCCGGGAGCAGTTCTTC. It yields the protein CASSATSGGAREQFF.

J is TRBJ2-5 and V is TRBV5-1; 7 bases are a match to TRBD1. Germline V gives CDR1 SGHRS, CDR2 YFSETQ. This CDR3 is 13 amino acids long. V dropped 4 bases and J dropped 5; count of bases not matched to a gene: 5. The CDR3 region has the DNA TGCGCCAGCAGCGTGACAGGGATGGAGACCCAGTACTTC. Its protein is CASSVTGMETQYF. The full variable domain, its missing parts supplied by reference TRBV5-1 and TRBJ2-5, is KAGVTQTPRYLIKTRGQQVTLSCSPISGHRSVSWYQQTPGQGLQFLFEYFSETQRNKGNFPGRFSGRQFSNSRSEMNVSTLELGDSALYLCASSVTGMETQYFGPGTRLLVL.

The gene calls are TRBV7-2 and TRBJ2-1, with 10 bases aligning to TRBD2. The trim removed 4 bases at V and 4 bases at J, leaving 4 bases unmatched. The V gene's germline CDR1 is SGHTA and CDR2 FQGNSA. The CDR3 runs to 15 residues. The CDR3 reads CASSSLAGAYNEQFF. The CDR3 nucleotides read TGTGCCAGCAGCTCGCTAGCGGGGGCATACAATGAGCAGTTCTTC.

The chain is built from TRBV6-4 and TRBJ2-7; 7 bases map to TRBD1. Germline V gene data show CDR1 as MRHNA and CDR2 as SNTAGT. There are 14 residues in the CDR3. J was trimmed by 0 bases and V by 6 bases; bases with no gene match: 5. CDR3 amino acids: CASSPTGNSYEQYF. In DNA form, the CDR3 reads TGTGCCAGCAGCCCGACAGGGAACTCCTACGAGCAGTACTTC.

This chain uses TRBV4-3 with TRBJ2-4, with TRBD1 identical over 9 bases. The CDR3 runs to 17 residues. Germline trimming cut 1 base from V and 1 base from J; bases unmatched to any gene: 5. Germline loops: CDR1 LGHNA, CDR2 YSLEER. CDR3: CASSQGTGAGAKNIQYF. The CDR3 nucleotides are TGCGCCAGCAGCCAAGGGACAGGGGCGGGGGCCAAAAACATTCAGTACTTC.

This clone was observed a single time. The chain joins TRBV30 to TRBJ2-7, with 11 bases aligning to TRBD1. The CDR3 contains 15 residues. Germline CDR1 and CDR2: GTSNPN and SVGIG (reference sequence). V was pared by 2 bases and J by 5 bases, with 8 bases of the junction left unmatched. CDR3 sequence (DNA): TGTGCCTGGAGTCGTACCGGGACAGGGGGTGACGAGCAGTACTTC. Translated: CAWSRTGTGGDEQYF.

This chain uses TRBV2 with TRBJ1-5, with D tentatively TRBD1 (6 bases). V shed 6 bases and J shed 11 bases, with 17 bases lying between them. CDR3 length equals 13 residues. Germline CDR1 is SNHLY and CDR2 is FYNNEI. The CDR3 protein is CASSRDISGTQHF. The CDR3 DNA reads TGTGCCAGCAGCCGGGACATATCCGGGACCCAGCATTTT.